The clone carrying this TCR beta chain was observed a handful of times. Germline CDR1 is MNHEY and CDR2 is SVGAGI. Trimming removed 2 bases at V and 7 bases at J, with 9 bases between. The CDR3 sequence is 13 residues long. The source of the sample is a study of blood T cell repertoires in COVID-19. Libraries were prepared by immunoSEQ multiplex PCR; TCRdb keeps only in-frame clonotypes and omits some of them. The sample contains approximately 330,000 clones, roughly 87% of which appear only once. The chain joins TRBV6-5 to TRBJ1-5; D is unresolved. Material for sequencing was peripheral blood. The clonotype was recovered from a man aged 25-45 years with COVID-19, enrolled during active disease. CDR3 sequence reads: CASSYIRGQPQHF. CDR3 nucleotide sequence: TGTGCCAGCAGTTACATCCGAGGGCAGCCCCAGCATTTT.